Shown below are 32 T cell receptor beta chains from a single sample sequenced in a study of blood T cell repertoires in COVID-19. Assay: immunoSEQ multiplex PCR; the TCRdb copy retains only in-frame clones and omits some. This sample has about 250,000 clones, with roughly 85% found just once. Sequenced: PBMCs or T cells enriched from blood (not recorded which). The receptors stem from a woman aged 45-59 years with acute COVID-19.

The V and J genes are TRBV18 and TRBJ2-3; 12 nucleotides align to TRBD2. The CDR3 consists of 18 residues. The trim removed 0 bases at V and 2 bases at J, leaving 6 bases unmatched. Looked up from germline, CDR1 is KGHSH and CDR2 is LQKENI. In nucleotides, the CDR3 is TGTGCCAGCTCACCACCTTTAGGACTAGCGGGGCACACAGATACGCAGTATTTT. This gives the protein CASSPPLGLAGHTDTQYF.

The chain carries TRBV5-4 and TRBJ1-4, with 7 bases matching TRBD1. Looked up from germline, CDR1 is SGHNT and CDR2 is YYREEE (reference sequence). The CDR3 sequence is 14 residues long. V lost 3 bases, J lost 8 bases, and 7 bases stayed unmatched. The CDR3 region has the DNA TGTGCCAGCAGCTCTCAGGGGGGCGAGGAAAAACTGTTTTTT. Protein sequence: CASSSQGGEEKLFF. The full variable domain, completed using reference TRBV5-4 and TRBJ1-4, is ETGVTQSPTHLIKTRGQQVTLRCSSQSGHNTVSWYQQALGQGPQFIFQYYREEENGRGNFPPRFSGLQFPNYSSELNVNALELDDSALYLCASSSQGGEEKLFFGSGTQLSVL.

The chain has TRBV18 and TRBJ1-4; TRBD1 is a possible D gene (5 bases). Trimming removed 3 bases from V and 10 bases from J, with 18 bases in between. This CDR3 contains 15 residues. Germline values: CDR1 KGHSH, CDR2 LQKENI. CDR3 sequence reads: CASSPAVVREGKLFF. The CDR3 nucleotides read TGTGCCAGCTCACCGGCGGTGGTCAGGGAAGGAAAACTGTTTTTT. The variable domain in full, completed from reference TRBV18 and TRBJ1-4, reads NAGVMQNPRHLVRRRGQEARLRCSPMKGHSHVYWYRQLPEEGLKFMVYLQKENIIDESGMPKERFSAEFPKEGPSILRIQQVVRGDSAAYFCASSPAVVREGKLFFGSGTQLSVL.

The gene calls are TRBV7-8 and TRBJ1-1; TRBD1 agrees at 7 bases. Germline CDR1 reads SGHVS; CDR2 reads FQNEAQ. J lost 7 bases, V lost 4 bases, and 6 bases had no gene match. This CDR3 region has 13 residues. This chain's CDR3 is CASSSQGVLEAFF. Here the CDR3 DNA reads TGTGCCAGCAGCTCCCAGGGGGTACTTGAAGCTTTCTTT.

In this sample, this clone turned up once. The chain uses TRBV18 and TRBJ2-7; D is unresolved. The length of the CDR3 is 13 residues. Trimming removed 1 base at V and 3 bases at J, with 7 bases between. Germline-derived CDR1 and CDR2 are KGHSH and LQKENI. The chain's CDR3 is CASSPRHDYEQYF. The CDR3 region has the DNA TGTGCCAGCTCACCACGGCACGACTACGAGCAGTACTTC.

This clone was counted ten times or more. The chain has TRBV9 and TRBJ2-2; D is unresolved. Germline CDR1 is SGDLS and CDR2 is YYNGEE. Between the trimmed V and J ends, which lost 2 bases and 0 bases, there was a span of 8 bases. The CDR3 consists of 15 residues. The CDR3: CASSVLLTNTGELFF. Written as DNA, the CDR3 is TGTGCCAGCAGCGTTTTACTGACGAACACCGGGGAGCTGTTTTTT. Variable domain in full (rest from reference TRBV9 and TRBJ2-2): DSGVTQTPKHLITATGQRVTLRCSPRSGDLSVYWYQQSLDQGLQFLIQYYNGEERAKGNILERFSAQQFPDLHSELNLSSLELGDSALYFCASSVLLTNTGELFFGEGSRLTVL.

This chain connects TRBV18 to TRBJ1-4; no clear D gene. The CDR3 sequence is 13 residues long. Germline CDR1 reads KGHSH; CDR2 reads LQKENI. Trimming cost V 3 bases and J 7 bases, with 9 bases left between them. CDR3 sequence (DNA): TGTGCCAGCTCACCTCGGGAAGCTGAAAAACTGTTTTTT. Translating gives CASSPREAEKLFF.

The chain recombines TRBV27 with TRBJ1-1; possibly TRBD1 for D (6 bases). The ends were cut back, 7 bases at V and 4 bases at J, with 22 bases in the middle. The CDR3 is 16 amino acids. From germline, CDR1 is MNHEY and CDR2 SMNVEV (reference sequence). CDR3 amino acids: CASKRQATTWGTEAFF. As DNA, the CDR3 is TGTGCCAGCAAGAGACAGGCCACTACCTGGGGCACTGAAGCTTTCTTT.

This chain connects TRBV5-4 to TRBJ1-1; maybe TRBD1 (6 bases). This CDR3 comprises 15 residues. Looked up from germline, CDR1 is SGHNT and CDR2 is YYREEE (reference sequence). Trimming shortened V by 3 bases and J by 4 bases, and 16 bases separated the two germline ends. In nucleotides, the CDR3 is TGTGCCAGCAGCTCCCCTCGGGGGGCAGGCACTGAAGCTTTCTTT. It codes for CASSSPRGAGTEAFF.

The gene calls are TRBV5-1 and TRBJ1-2, with 12 bases identical to TRBD1. The CDR3 is 16 amino acids. V was clipped by 4 bases and J by 6 bases; unmatched bases: 10. Germline CDR1 reads SGHRS; CDR2 reads YFSETQ. CDR3: CASSRTGTGGSDGYTF. CDR3 in DNA: TGCGCCAGCAGCAGAACCGGGACAGGGGGCAGCGATGGCTACACCTTC.

This chain joins TRBV2 and TRBJ1-2, with unresolved D. CDR3 size: 16 residues. In germline, CDR1 is SNHLY, CDR2 FYNNEI. Between the trimmed V and J ends, which lost 3 bases and 4 bases, there was a span of 18 bases. DNA of the CDR3: TGTGCCAGCAGTGAGAGAAGACGCCCGACAACCTATGGCTACACCTTC. Amino acid sequence: CASSERRRPTTYGYTF.

Comments on this clone: Other DNA sequences in the same sample also yield this CDR3. The CDR3 loop reads CASSQVGDSGANVLTF. The CDR3 DNA reads TGCGCCAGCAGCCAAGTCGGGGACTCTGGGGCCAACGTCCTGACTTTC. The chain is built from TRBV4-1 and TRBJ2-6; TRBD2 is a possible D gene (5 bases). The CDR3 has 16 residues. V was shortened by 1 base and J by 0 bases, with 7 bases between the two germline ends. Per germline, CDR1 MGHRA and CDR2 YSYEKL.

The chain recombines TRBV7-3 with TRBJ2-1; TRBD2 might be the D (7 bases). The V end was cut by 5 bases, the J end by 3 bases, with 14 bases between. Germline V gives CDR1 SGHTA, CDR2 FQGTGA. CDR3 length equals 15 residues. The CDR3 coding sequence is TGTGCCAGCAGCCCGAGGGGGGGGAACTACAATGAGCAGTTCTTC. It translates to CASSPRGGNYNEQFF. Variable domain in full (rest from reference TRBV7-3 and TRBJ2-1): GAGVSQTPSNKVTEKGKYVELRCDPISGHTALYWYRQSLGQGPEFLIYFQGTGAADDSGLPNDRFFAVRPEGSVSTLKIQRTERGDSAVYLCASSPRGGNYNEQFFGPGTRLTVL.

This chain uses TRBV9 with TRBJ2-5; 8 bases line up with TRBD2. The germline V gene has CDR1 SGDLS and CDR2 YYNGEE. CDR3 length: 16 amino acids. With 3 bases clipped from V and 2 bases from J, the junction kept 9 bases outside the gene matches. The CDR3 DNA sequence: TGTGCCAGCAGCGGTCTGCTAGCGGGTCCTCAAGAGACCCAGTACTTC. As protein: CASSGLLAGPQETQYF.

V is TRBV3-1 (or the pseudogene TRBV3-2) and J is TRBJ1-1; D gene unclear. Germline lookup yields CDR1 LGHDT and CDR2 YNNKEL (reference sequence). This CDR3 has 14 amino acids. Between the trimmed V and J ends, which lost 2 bases and 4 bases, there was a span of 11 bases. CDR3 DNA sequence: TGTGCCAGCAGCCAATTTACGGGGTTCACTGAAGCTTTCTTT. Its translation: CASSQFTGFTEAFF.

The J gene is TRBJ1-6, the V gene TRBV7-9; tentatively, D is TRBD1 (6 bases). The CDR3 runs to 15 residues. The V and J ends lost 5 bases and 8 bases respectively, with 16 bases between them. CDR1 is SEHNR, CDR2 FQNEAQ, per germline (reference sequence). The CDR3 DNA reads as TGTGCCAGCAGCGGGACCGGGACATACTATTCACCCCTCCACTTT. Its translation: CASSGTGTYYSPLHF.

V is TRBV20-1 and J is TRBJ1-2, with TRBD1 matching over 10 bases. Germline values: CDR1 DFQATT, CDR2 SNEGSKA (reference sequence). The CDR3 loop spans 16 amino acids. V shed 3 bases and J 6 bases; nucleotides not matched to a gene: 13. CDR3 region: CSASPPRDRGGNGYTF. CDR3 in DNA: TGCAGTGCTAGTCCGCCCCGGGACAGGGGAGGGAATGGCTACACCTTC.

The chain uses TRBV30 and TRBJ2-7, with 7 bases matching TRBD1. The CDR3 runs 14 residues. Looked up from germline, CDR1 is GTSNPN and CDR2 is SVGIG (reference sequence). Germline trimming cut 0 bases from V and 5 bases from J; bases unmatched to any gene: 7. The CDR3 nucleotides are TGTGCCTGGAGTGTACTTTCAGGGGGAGACGAGCAGTACTTC. It codes for CAWSVLSGGDEQYF.

As concerns this clone: One junction end disagrees with the germline gene, perhaps due to a read error. Other DNA sequences within the sample encode an identical CDR3. Written as DNA, the CDR3 is TGCGCCCGCAGCGTCGCGGCGGGGGGGCCTAGTGCCGGGGAGCTGTTTTTT. Its protein product is CARSVAAGGPSAGELFF. The chain is built from TRBV9 and TRBJ2-2; 9 nucleotides line up with TRBD2. The CDR3 is 17 residues long. Germline V lookup: CDR1 SGDLS, CDR2 YYNGEE.

The CDR3 loop is CASRLWGDTEAFF. The CDR3 DNA sequence: TGTGCCAGCAGATTGTGGGGGGACACTGAAGCTTTCTTT. This chain joins TRBV12-3 or TRBV12-4 and TRBJ1-1; D may be TRBD1 (5 bases). V was cut by 6 bases and J by 3 bases, with 11 bases left in between. This CDR3 region has 13 residues.

This clone was seen more than once but under ten times. This chain uses TRBV5-4 with TRBJ1-6; TRBD1 matches 7 bases. The CDR3 covers 18 residues. Germline CDR1 SGHNT, CDR2 YYREEE (reference sequence). V was pared by 3 bases and J by 6 bases, with 15 bases of the junction left unmatched. The CDR3 sequence is CASSSGQDPPSSNSPLHF. DNA for the CDR3: TGTGCCAGCAGCTCCGGACAGGATCCACCGTCGAGTAATTCACCCCTCCACTTT. Full variable domain (rest looked up from reference TRBV5-4 and TRBJ1-6): ETGVTQSPTHLIKTRGQQVTLRCSSQSGHNTVSWYQQALGQGPQFIFQYYREEENGRGNFPPRFSGLQFPNYSSELNVNALELDDSALYLCASSSGQDPPSSNSPLHFGNGTRLTVT.

CDR3 coding DNA: TGCAGCACCCGCGGGTCAAACACTGAAGCTTTCTTT. This encodes CSTRGSNTEAFF. V gene TRBV29-1 combines with J gene TRBJ1-1; D unresolved. The CDR3 covers 12 residues. The germline V gene has CDR1 SQVTM and CDR2 ANQGSEA. Trimming pared 8 bases from V and 2 bases from J, leaving 12 bases between.

This chain joins TRBV11-1 and TRBJ2-7; tentative D call: TRBD1 (6 bases). This CDR3 comprises 13 residues. Germline CDR1 and CDR2: SGHAT and FQDESV (reference sequence). The V and J ends lost 5 bases and 1 base respectively, with 9 bases between them. The CDR3 DNA reads as TGTGCCAGCAGCAAACAGGGATCCTACGAGCAGTACTTC. It yields the protein CASSKQGSYEQYF.

The chain has TRBV5-1 and TRBJ2-3; tentative D call: TRBD2 (6 bases). CDR1 SGHRS and CDR2 YFSETQ come from the germline V gene. Trimming stripped 3 bases from V and 3 bases from J, with 17 bases between. This CDR3 contains 16 residues. CDR3 sequence (DNA): TGCGCCAGCAGCTCTATGGCCGGGACTCCGACAGATACGCAGTATTTT. Residues: CASSSMAGTPTDTQYF.

This chain links TRBV14 with TRBJ2-3; 9 nucleotides align to TRBD2. The CDR3 totals 16 residues. The V segment lost 0 bases and the J segment 6 bases; nucleotides outside the gene matches: 7. CDR1 is SGHDN, CDR2 FVKESK, per germline. The CDR3 region has the DNA TGTGCCAGCAGCCAAGATATAGGACTAGCGATGGATACGCAGTATTTT. Protein: CASSQDIGLAMDTQYF. Looking up the rest from reference TRBV14 and TRBJ2-3 gives the full variable domain: EAGVTQFPSHSVIEKGQTVTLRCDPISGHDNLYWYRRVMGKEIKFLLHFVKESKQDESGMPNNRFLAERTGGTYSTLKVQPAELEDSGVYFCASSQDIGLAMDTQYFGPGTRLTVL.

V and J are TRBV4-1 and TRBJ1-2, with 7 positions matching TRBD1. V lost 4 bases, J lost 8 bases, and 10 bases stayed unmatched. The CDR3 has 14 residues. Germline CDR1 is MGHRA and CDR2 is YSYEKL. For the CDR3, the DNA is TGCGCCAGCAGCCCTTCCGACAGGGAGAGAGGCTACACCTTC. Amino acids: CASSPSDRERGYTF.

The V gene is TRBV2, the J gene TRBJ1-1; a possible D gene is TRBD1 (6 bases). Germline V lookup: CDR1 SNHLY, CDR2 FYNNEI. V was cut by 7 bases and J by 5 bases, with 17 bases left in between. The CDR3 runs 14 residues. In DNA, the CDR3 is TGTGCCAGCATATCCGACAGGACAGAGACTGAAGCTTTCTTT. Translating it yields CASISDRTETEAFF.

The chain carries TRBV5-6 and TRBJ1-5; 8 nucleotides agree with TRBD1. The CDR3 runs to 16 residues. V shed 4 bases, J shed 7 bases, and the junction held 13 bases outside the gene matches. In germline, CDR1 is SGHDT, CDR2 YYEEEE. The CDR3: CASSRRSQGAWQPQHF. In DNA, the CDR3 is TGTGCCAGCAGCCGCCGGTCTCAGGGGGCTTGGCAGCCCCAGCATTTT. The complete variable domain, with remaining parts taken from reference TRBV5-6 and TRBJ1-5, reads DAGVTQSPTHLIKTRGQQVTLRCSPKSGHDTVSWYQQALGQGPQFIFQYYEEEERQRGNFPDRFSGHQFPNYSSELNVNALLLGDSALYLCASSRRSQGAWQPQHFGDGTRLSIL.

This chain links TRBV9 with TRBJ2-7; D ambiguous. The V end lost 4 bases, the J end lost 0 bases, and 11 bases lay between the germline ends. From germline, CDR1 is SGDLS and CDR2 YYNGEE. The CDR3 sequence is 14 residues long. As DNA, the CDR3 is TGTGCCAGCAGCCTGTCAACAGCCTCCTACGAGCAGTACTTC. As protein: CASSLSTASYEQYF.

The chain's CDR3 is CAISLSSRGGRNEQFF. The CDR3 DNA sequence: TGTGCCATCAGCCTTTCGTCTCGGGGGGGCAGGAATGAGCAGTTCTTC. This chain links TRBV10-3 with TRBJ2-1, with TRBD2 identical over 8 bases. Germline V CDR1 and CDR2: ENHRY, SYGVKD. The V and J ends lost 6 bases and 7 bases, in that order; junction bases with no gene match: 14. This CDR3 is built from 16 residues.

The chain is built from TRBV10-1 and TRBJ1-2; D might be TRBD1 (6 bases). V lost 2 bases, J lost 2 bases, and 6 bases lay in between. The germline V gene encodes CDR1 WNHNN and CDR2 SYGVQD (reference sequence). The CDR3 has 13 amino acids. The CDR3 DNA sequence: TGCGCCAGCAGTGAGACAGGGAACTATGGCTACACCTTC. Protein: CASSETGNYGYTF.

J is TRBJ1-1 and V is TRBV11-3; 7 bases are a match to TRBD1. Trimming cost V 5 bases and J 1 base; bases outside gene matches: 7. From germline, CDR1 is SGHNT and CDR2 YENEEA. This CDR3 region has 15 residues. In DNA, the CDR3 is TGTGCCAGCAGCCCCGGGACAGTCAGGAACACTGAAGCTTTCTTT. Its protein is CASSPGTVRNTEAFF.